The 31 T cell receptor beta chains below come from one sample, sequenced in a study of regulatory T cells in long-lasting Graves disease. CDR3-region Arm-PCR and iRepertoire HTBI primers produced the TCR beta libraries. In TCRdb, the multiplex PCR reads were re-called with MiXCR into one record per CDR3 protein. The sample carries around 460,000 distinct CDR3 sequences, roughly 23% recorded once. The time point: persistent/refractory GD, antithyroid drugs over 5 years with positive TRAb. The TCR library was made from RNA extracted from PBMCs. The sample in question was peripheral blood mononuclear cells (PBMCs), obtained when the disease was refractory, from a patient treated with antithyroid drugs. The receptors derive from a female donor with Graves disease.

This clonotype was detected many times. The CDR3 is CSARDPGQITEAFF. In DNA form, the CDR3 reads TGCAGTGCTAGAGACCCGGGACAGATCACTGAAGCTTTCTTT. V gene TRBV20-1 combines with J gene TRBJ1-1; 7 positions agree with TRBD1. CDR1 is DFQATT and CDR2 is SNEGSKA in the germline V gene (reference sequence). V shed 0 bases, J shed 4 bases, and the junction held 5 bases outside the gene matches. This CDR3 region has 14 residues.

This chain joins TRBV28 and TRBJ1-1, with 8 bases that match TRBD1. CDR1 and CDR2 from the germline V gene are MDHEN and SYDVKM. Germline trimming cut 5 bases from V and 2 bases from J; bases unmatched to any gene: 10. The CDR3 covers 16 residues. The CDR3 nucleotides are TGTGCCAGCAGTCTCCGGGACAGGCTTTTAAACACTGAAGCTTTCTTT. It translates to CASSLRDRLLNTEAFF.

CDR3 loop: CATSDNRGREAFF. The CDR3 DNA is TGTGCCACCAGTGATAACAGGGGAAGAGAAGCTTTCTTT. The chain employs TRBV24-1 and TRBJ1-1; the match to TRBD1 covers 7 bases. The CDR3 spans 13 residues. With 3 bases clipped from V and 8 bases from J, the junction kept 5 bases outside the gene matches. CDR1 is KGHDR, CDR2 SFDVKD, per germline.

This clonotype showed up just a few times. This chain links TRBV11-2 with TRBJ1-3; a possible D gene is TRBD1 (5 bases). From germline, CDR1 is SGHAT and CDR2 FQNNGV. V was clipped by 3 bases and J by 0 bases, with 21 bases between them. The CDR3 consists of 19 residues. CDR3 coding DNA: TGTGCCAGCAGCTTCGTAAGCAGGGATCCAAGGAGCTCTGGAAACACCATATATTTT. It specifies CASSFVSRDPRSSGNTIYF.

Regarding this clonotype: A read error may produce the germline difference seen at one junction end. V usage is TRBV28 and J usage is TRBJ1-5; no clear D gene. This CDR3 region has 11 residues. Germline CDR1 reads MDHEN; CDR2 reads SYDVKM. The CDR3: CAGSPNQPQHF. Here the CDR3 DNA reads TGTGCCGGCAGTCCCAATCAGCCCCAGCATTTT.

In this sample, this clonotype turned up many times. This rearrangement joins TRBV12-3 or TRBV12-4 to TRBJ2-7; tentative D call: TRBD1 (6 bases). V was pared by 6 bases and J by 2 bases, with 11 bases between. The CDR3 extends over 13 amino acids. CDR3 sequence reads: CASSIQGPYEQYF. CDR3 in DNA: TGTGCCAGCAGCATACAGGGTCCCTACGAGCAGTACTTC.

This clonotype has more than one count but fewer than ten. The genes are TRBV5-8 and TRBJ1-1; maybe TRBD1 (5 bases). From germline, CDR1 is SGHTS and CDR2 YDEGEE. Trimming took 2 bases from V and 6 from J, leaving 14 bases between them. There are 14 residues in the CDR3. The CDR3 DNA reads TGTGCCAGCAGCTTTGACAGCTTCGTCCCTGAAGCTTTCTTT. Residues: CASSFDSFVPEAFF.

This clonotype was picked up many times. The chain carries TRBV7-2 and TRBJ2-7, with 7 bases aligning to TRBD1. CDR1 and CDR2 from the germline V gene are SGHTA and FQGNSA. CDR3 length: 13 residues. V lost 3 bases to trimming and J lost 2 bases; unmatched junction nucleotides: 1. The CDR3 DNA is TGTGCCAGCAGCTTCCAGGGGGCCTACGAGCAGTACTTC. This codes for CASSFQGAYEQYF.

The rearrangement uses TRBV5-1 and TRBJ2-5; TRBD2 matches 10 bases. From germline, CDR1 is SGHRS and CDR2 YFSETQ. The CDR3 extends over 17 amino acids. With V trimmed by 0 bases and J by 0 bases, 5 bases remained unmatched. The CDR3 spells CASSLGSGGSYQETQYF. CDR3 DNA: TGCGCCAGCAGCTTGGGTAGCGGGGGGTCGTACCAAGAGACCCAGTACTTC.

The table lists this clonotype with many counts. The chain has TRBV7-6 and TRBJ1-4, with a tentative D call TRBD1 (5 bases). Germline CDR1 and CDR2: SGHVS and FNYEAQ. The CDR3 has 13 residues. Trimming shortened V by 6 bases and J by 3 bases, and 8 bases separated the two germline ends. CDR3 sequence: CASRGTANEKLFF. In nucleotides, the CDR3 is TGTGCCAGCAGGGGGACGGCTAATGAAAAACTGTTTTTT.

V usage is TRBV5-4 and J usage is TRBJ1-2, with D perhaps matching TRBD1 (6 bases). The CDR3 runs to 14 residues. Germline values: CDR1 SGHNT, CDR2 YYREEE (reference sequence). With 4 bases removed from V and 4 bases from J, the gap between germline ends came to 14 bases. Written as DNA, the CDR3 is TGTGCCAGCAGCGTCGACAGGACCAGCTATGGCTACACCTTC. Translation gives CASSVDRTSYGYTF.

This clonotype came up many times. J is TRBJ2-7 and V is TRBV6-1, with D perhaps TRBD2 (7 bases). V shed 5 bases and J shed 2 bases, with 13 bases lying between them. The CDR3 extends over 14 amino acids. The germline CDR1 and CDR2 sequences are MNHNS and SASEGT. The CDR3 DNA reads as TGTGCCAGCAGTAGGGGGGGGCAGGCCTACGAGCAGTACTTC. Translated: CASSRGGQAYEQYF.

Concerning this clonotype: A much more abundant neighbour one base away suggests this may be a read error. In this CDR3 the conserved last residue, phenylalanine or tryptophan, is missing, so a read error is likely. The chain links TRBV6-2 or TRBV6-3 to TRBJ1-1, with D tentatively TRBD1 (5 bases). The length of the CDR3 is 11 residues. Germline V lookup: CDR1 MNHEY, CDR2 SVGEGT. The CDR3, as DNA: TGTGCCATCAGTCCCGGGACGGAAGCTTTCCTT. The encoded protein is CAISPGTEAFL.

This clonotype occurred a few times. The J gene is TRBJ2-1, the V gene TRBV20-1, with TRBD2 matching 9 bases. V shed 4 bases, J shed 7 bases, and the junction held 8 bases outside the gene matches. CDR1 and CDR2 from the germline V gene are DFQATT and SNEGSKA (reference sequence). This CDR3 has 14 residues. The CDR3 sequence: CSAIGGGASNEQFF. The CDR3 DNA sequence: TGCAGTGCTATTGGCGGGGGGGCCTCAAATGAGCAGTTCTTC.

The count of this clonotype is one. CDR3 region: CASRKGLHEQYF. In DNA form, the CDR3 reads TGTGCCAGCAGAAAGGGACTTCACGAGCAGTACTTC. The chain employs TRBV28 and TRBJ2-7; a possible D gene is TRBD2 (6 bases). Germline V gene lookup returns CDR1 MDHEN and CDR2 SYDVKM. This CDR3 comprises 12 residues. Trimming left V 6 bases short and J 5 bases short, with 11 bases between.

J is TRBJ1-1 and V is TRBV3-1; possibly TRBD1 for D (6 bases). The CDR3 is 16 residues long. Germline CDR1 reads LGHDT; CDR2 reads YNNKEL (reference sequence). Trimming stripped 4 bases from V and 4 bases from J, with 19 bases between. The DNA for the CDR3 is TGTGCCAGCAGCCGCGGGACATCCCAAAGGGGCACTGAAGCTTTCTTT. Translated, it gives CASSRGTSQRGTEAFF.

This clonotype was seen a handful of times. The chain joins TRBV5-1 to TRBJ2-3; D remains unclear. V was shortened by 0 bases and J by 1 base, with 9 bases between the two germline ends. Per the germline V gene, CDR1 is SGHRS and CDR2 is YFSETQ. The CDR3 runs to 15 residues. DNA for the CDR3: TGCGCCAGCAGCTTGGACGCTAGGCGCACAGATACGCAGTATTTT. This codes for CASSLDARRTDTQYF.

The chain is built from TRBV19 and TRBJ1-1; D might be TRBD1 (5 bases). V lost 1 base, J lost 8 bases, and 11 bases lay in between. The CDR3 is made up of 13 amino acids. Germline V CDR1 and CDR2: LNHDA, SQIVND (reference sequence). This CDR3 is CASSIGGVSEAFF. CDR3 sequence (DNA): TGTGCCAGTAGTATAGGGGGGGTGTCGGAAGCTTTCTTT.

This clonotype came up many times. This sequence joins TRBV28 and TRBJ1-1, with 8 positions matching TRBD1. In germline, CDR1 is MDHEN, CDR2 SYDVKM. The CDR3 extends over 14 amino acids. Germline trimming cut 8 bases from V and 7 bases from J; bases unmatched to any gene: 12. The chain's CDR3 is CASGIQGDRIEAFF. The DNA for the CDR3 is TGTGCCAGCGGAATACAGGGGGATAGGATTGAAGCTTTCTTT.

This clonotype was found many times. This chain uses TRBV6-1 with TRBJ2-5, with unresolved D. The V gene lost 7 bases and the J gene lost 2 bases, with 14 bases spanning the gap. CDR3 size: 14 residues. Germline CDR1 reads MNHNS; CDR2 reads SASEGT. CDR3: CASTAASGQETQYF. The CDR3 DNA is TGTGCCAGCACGGCCGCGAGTGGGCAAGAGACCCAGTACTTC.

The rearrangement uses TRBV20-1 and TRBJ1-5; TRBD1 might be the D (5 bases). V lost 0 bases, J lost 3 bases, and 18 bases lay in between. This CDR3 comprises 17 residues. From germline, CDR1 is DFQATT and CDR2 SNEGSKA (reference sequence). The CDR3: CSARDPRDGGSNQPQHF. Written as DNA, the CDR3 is TGCAGTGCTAGAGATCCCCGGGACGGTGGATCCAATCAGCCCCAGCATTTT.

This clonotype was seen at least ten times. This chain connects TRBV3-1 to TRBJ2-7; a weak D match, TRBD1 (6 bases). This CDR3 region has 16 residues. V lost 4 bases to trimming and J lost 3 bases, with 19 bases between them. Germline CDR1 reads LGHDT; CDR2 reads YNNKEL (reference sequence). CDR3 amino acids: CASSLGAGSIGYEQYF. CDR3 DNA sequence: TGTGCCAGCAGCCTGGGGGCAGGGAGTATCGGCTACGAGCAGTACTTC.

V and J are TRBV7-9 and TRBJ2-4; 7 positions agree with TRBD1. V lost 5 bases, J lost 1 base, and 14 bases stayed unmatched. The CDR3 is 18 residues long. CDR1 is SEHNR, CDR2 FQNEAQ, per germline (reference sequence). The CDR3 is CASSTLRRQGVAKNIQYF. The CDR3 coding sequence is TGTGCCAGCAGCACTCTCCGCCGACAGGGAGTGGCCAAAAACATTCAGTACTTC.

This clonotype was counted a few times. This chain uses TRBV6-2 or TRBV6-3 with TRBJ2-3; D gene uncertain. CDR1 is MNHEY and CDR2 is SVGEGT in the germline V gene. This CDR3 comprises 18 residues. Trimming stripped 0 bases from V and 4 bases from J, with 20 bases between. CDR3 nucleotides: TGTGCCAGCAGTTACTCGAAGGTTGGTGGGTCCGTGTCAGATACGCAGTATTTT. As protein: CASSYSKVGGSVSDTQYF.

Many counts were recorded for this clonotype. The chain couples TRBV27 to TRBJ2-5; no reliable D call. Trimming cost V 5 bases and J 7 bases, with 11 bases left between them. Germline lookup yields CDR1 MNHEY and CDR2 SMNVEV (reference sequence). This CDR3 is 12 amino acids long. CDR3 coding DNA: TGTGCCAGCAGTCCTCCCACGGGGACCCAGTACTTC. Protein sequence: CASSPPTGTQYF.

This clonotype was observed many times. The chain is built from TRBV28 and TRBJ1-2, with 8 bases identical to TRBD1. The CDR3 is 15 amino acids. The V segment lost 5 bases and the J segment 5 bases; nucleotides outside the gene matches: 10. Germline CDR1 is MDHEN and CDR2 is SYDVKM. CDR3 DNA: TGTGCCAGCAGTCCCACGGACAGGGCCACGTATGGCTACACCTTC. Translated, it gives CASSPTDRATYGYTF.

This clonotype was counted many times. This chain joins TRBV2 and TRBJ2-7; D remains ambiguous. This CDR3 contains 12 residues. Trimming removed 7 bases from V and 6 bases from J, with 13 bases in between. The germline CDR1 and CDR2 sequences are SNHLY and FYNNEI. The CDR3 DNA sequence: TGTGCCAGCACCACACACCTAGGCGAGCAGTACTTC. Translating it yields CASTTHLGEQYF.

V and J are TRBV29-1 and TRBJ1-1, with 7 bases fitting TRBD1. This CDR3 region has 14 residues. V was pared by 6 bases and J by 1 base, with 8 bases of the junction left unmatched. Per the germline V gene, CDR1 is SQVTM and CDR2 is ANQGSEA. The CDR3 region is CSVKSGGANTEAFF. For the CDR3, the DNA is TGCAGCGTGAAATCAGGGGGGGCGAACACTGAAGCTTTCTTT. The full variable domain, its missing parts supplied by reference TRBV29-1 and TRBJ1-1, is SAVISQKPSRDICQRGTSLTIQCQVDSQVTMMFWYRQQPGQSLTLIATANQGSEATYESGFVIDKFPISRPNLTFSTLTVSNMSPEDSSIYLCSVKSGGANTEAFFGQGTRLTVV.

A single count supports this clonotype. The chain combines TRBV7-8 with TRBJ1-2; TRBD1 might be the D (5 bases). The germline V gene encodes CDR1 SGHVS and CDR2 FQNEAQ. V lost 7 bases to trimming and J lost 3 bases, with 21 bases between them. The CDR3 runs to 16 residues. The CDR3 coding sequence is TGTGCCAGCACCGCGGGGGTCGGATCTTGGGACTATGGCTACACCTTC. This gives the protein CASTAGVGSWDYGYTF.

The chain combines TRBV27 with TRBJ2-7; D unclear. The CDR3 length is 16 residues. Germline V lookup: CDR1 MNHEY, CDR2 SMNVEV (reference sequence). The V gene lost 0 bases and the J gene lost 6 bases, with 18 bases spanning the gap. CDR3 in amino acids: CASSLSPSAWSAEQYF. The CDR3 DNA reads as TGTGCCAGCAGTTTATCTCCCTCGGCCTGGAGCGCCGAGCAGTACTTC.

In DNA, the CDR3 is TGCAGTGCTTACACCTTGGCGGGGGACACTGAAGCTTTCTTT. It is translated as CSAYTLAGDTEAFF. The chain carries TRBV20-1 and TRBJ1-1, with a tentative D call TRBD1 (5 bases). The CDR3 is 14 residues long. Per germline, CDR1 DFQATT and CDR2 SNEGSKA (reference sequence). V was shortened by 5 bases and J by 3 bases, with 16 bases between the two germline ends.